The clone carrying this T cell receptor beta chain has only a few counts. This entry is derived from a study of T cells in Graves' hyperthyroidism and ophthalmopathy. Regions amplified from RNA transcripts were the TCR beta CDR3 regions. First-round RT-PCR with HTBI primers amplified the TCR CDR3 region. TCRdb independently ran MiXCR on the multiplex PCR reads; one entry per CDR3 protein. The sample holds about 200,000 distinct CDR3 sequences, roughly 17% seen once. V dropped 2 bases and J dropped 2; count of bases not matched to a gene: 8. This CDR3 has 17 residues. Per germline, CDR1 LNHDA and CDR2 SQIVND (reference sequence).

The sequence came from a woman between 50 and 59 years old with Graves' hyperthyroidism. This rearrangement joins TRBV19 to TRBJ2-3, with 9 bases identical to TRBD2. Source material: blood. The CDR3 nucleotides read TGTGCCAGTAGTATATTGTCTAGCGGGACAAACACAGATACGCAGTATTTT. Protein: CASSILSSGTNTDTQYF.